This T cell receptor (beta chain) was documented in a study of Graves' ophthalmopathy and Graves' hyperthyroidism. Amplification from RNA transcripts yielded the TCR beta CDR3 regions. First-round RT-PCR employed HTBI primers, with a second-round multiplex PCR after it. One entry per CDR3 protein, called by TCRdb with MiXCR from the multiplex PCR reads. Here the sample spans just over 600,000 distinct CDR3 sequences, around a fifth being singletons. At least ten counts were recorded for this clonotype. Ophthalmopathy not arising within 18 months of follow-up defined hyperthyroidism as stable. Certain patients were not enrolled. These were patients with other autoimmune diseases, uncontrolled infections, pregnancy or lactation. The CDR3 is 13 residues long. V trimming: 6 bases; J trimming: 5 bases; junction bases outside the gene matches: 6. Germline CDR1 reads DFQATT; CDR2 reads SNEGSKA (reference sequence).

The TCR was taken from a woman between 18 and 30 years old with stable Graves' hyperthyroidism. Some clones in this sample may be carry-over from other donors' samples. The chain links TRBV20-1 to TRBJ2-5; 10 bases fit TRBD1. Sequences were obtained from peripheral blood. CDR3 sequence: CSARDRGWETQYF. In DNA, the CDR3 is TGCAGTGCAAGGGACAGGGGATGGGAGACCCAGTACTTC.